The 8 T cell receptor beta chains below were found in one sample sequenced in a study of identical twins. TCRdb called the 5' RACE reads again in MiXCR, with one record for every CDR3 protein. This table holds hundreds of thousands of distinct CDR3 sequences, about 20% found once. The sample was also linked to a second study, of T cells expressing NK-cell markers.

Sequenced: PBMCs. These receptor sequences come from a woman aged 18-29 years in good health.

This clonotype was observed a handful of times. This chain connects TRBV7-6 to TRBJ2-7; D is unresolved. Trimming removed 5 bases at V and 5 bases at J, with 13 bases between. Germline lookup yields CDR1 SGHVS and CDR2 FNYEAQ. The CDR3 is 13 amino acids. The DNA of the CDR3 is TGTGCCAGCAGCCCCTCCCGCGTGGACGAGCAGTACTTC. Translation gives CASSPSRVDEQYF.

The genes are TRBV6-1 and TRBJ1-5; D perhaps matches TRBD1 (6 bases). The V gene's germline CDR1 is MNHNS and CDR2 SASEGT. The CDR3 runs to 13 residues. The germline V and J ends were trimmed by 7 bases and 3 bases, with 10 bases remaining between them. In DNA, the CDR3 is TGTGCCAGCAATGGGGGCCCCAATCAGCCCCAGCATTTT. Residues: CASNGGPNQPQHF.

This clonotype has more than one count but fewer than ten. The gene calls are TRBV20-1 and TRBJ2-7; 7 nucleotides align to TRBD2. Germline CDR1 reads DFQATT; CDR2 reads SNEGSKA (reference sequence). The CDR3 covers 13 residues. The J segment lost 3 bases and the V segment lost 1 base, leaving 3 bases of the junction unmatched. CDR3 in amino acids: CSARGTRSYEQYF. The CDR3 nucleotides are TGCAGTGCTAGAGGGACTAGGAGCTACGAGCAGTACTTC.

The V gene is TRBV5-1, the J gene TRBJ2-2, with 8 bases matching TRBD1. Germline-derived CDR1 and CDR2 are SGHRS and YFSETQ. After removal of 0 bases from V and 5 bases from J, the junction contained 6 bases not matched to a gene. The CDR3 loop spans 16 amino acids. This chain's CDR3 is CASSLAPQGATGELFF. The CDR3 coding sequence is TGCGCCAGCAGCTTGGCCCCGCAGGGGGCTACCGGGGAGCTGTTTTTT.

DNA for the CDR3: TGTGCCAGCAGCAAAACAGGGAAGGAGCGAGAGACCCAGTACTTC. This encodes CASSKTGKERETQYF. The chain carries TRBV7-9 and TRBJ2-5, with D perhaps TRBD1 (6 bases). In germline, CDR1 is SEHNR, CDR2 FQNEAQ (reference sequence). Trimming removed 5 bases at V and 4 bases at J, with 17 bases between. The length of the CDR3 is 15 residues. The whole variable domain, remainder taken from reference TRBV7-9 and TRBJ2-5, is DTGVSQNPRHKITKRGQNVTFRCDPISEHNRLYWYRQTLGQGPEFLTYFQNEAQLEKSRLLSDRFSAERPKGSFSTLEIQRTEQGDSAMYLCASSKTGKERETQYFGPGTRLLVL.

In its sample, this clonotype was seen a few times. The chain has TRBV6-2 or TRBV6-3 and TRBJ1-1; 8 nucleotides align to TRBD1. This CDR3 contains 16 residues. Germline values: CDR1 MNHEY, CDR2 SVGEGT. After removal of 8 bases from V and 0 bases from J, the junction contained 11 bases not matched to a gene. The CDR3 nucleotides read TGTGCCAGCGCCCCCGGGACAGGCTACATGAACACTGAAGCTTTCTTT. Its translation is CASAPGTGYMNTEAFF.

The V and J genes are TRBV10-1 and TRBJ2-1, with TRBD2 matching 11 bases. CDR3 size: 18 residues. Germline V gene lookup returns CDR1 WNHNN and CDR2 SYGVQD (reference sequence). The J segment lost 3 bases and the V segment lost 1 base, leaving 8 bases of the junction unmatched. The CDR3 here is CASSEFPRTSGGYNEQFF. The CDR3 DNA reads TGCGCCAGCAGTGAGTTCCCTAGAACTAGCGGGGGCTACAATGAGCAGTTCTTC.

Here the CDR3 reads CASSVAGPRFTDTQYF. The CDR3 nucleotides are TGTGCCAGCAGCGTGGCGGGACCCCGATTCACAGATACGCAGTATTTT. The chain is built from TRBV9 and TRBJ2-3, with D possibly matching TRBD2 (6 bases). CDR3 length: 16 amino acids. Germline-derived CDR1 and CDR2 are SGDLS and YYNGEE. V lost 2 bases and J lost 2, with 15 bases in between.